One T cell receptor (beta chain) is described in this entry. Germline CDR1 WSHSY, CDR2 SAAADI. CDR3 size: 14 residues. The ends lost 10 bases at V and 0 bases at J; junction bases unmatched: 4. The source of the sample is a study of blood T cell repertoires in COVID-19. Whole-study context: In each case, the material was cDNA or gDNA derived from T cells, B-cell-depleted T cells, or PBMCs.

Original processing methods: Amplification of reference gene primers was used by the study to estimate nucleated cell counts. This table comes from immunoSEQ multiplex PCR, and its TCRdb copy is limited to in-frame clones, with some not included. That table gives V, J and clone size, and the DNA gave D and trimming. Here the sample spans about 130,000 clones, approximately 83% being singletons. The specimen was peripheral blood. The chain combines TRBV10-2 with TRBJ2-3; 10 nucleotides match TRBD1. The receptor comes from a woman of 80 years or more with acute or convalescent COVID-19. The DNA for the CDR3 is TGCGCCACCCGACAGGGGGCCAGCACAGATACGCAGTATTTT. Protein sequence: CATRQGASTDTQYF.